Below, 30 T cell receptor beta chains from the same sample are listed, as sequenced in a study of read filtering for tumor transcriptome and immune sequencing. This library used 300 to 450 ng RNA and molecular barcoded adaptors spanning alpha/delta and beta/gamma chains. TCRdb re-called the reads through MiXCR, storing one row per CDR3 protein. The sample carries 20,000 to 25,000 distinct CDR3 sequences, around 15% recorded once. The sample consisted of a population of CD138-negative cells sorted from bone marrow. The receptors were sampled from a donor at least 40 years old with multiple myeloma.

This clonotype has a count of ten or more. The chain recombines TRBV19 with TRBJ2-1; tentative D call: TRBD1 (5 bases). Germline V gene data show CDR1 as LNHDA and CDR2 as SQIVND (reference sequence). This CDR3 has 14 residues. V was cut by 4 bases and J by 4 bases, with 11 bases left in between. CDR3 residues: CASSSPTGYNEQFF. CDR3 coding DNA: TGTGCCAGTAGTAGCCCAACAGGTTACAATGAGCAGTTCTTC.

A single count supports this clonotype. The CDR3 DNA reads as TGTGCCAGCAGCTATGACAGCCGTGAAGCTTTCTTT. It translates to CASSYDSREAFF. The chain recombines TRBV28 with TRBJ1-1, with D perhaps matching TRBD1 (5 bases). There are 12 residues in the CDR3. Looked up from germline, CDR1 is MDHEN and CDR2 is SYDVKM. The ends were cut back, 6 bases at V and 7 bases at J, with 12 bases in the middle.

This chain uses TRBV29-1 with TRBJ1-1; TRBD1 aligns across 8 bases. This CDR3 region has 11 residues. Germline-derived CDR1 and CDR2 are SQVTM and ANQGSEA. J gave up 9 bases and V 2 bases, and 2 bases lay outside the gene matches. CDR3 bases: TGCAGCGTTGAATGGACAGGGCAAGCTTTCTTT. This sequence encodes CSVEWTGQAFF.

This clonotype was observed a few times. This rearrangement joins TRBV30 to TRBJ2-1; tentative D call: TRBD1 (5 bases). CDR1 and CDR2 (germline): GTSNPN, SVGIG (reference sequence). Trimming left V 5 bases short and J 6 bases short, with 14 bases between. This CDR3 spans 13 amino acids. In nucleotides, the CDR3 is TGTGCCTGGGTACCCAGGGTGGTCAATGAGCAGTTCTTC. Its translation is CAWVPRVVNEQFF.

There are a few counts of this clonotype. This may be a read error, as it is one base from a much larger clone. V and J are TRBV11-2 and TRBJ2-1; D may be TRBD2 (5 bases). The V gene's germline CDR1 is SGHAT and CDR2 FQNNGV. The CDR3 runs to 11 residues. The CDR3 sequence is CASSPSWEQSF. The CDR3 coding sequence is TGTGCCAGCAGCCCGAGCTGGGAGCAGTCCTTC.

This clonotype was detected only a few times. The chain's CDR3 is CASSLSSGRASYEQYF. Here the CDR3 DNA reads TGTGCCAGCAGCTTGAGTAGCGGGAGGGCCTCGTACGAGCAGTACTTC. The chain links TRBV11-2 to TRBJ2-7, with 11 bases identical to TRBD2. The V and J ends lost 3 bases and 4 bases, in that order; junction bases with no gene match: 8. There are 16 residues in the CDR3. The germline CDR1 and CDR2 sequences are SGHAT and FQNNGV.

This clonotype appeared many times. The chain couples TRBV24-1 to TRBJ2-1; 10 nucleotides line up with TRBD2. The germline V gene has CDR1 KGHDR and CDR2 SFDVKD. The CDR3 spans 15 residues. V gave up 5 bases and J gave up 6 bases; unmatched junction bases: 6. This CDR3 reads CATSGIAGGSNEQFF. CDR3 sequence (DNA): TGTGCCACCAGTGGTATAGCGGGAGGCTCCAATGAGCAGTTCTTC.

This clonotype was picked up many times. This chain joins TRBV28 and TRBJ1-1; the D is unclear. V shed 8 bases and J shed 5 bases, with 12 bases lying between them. The CDR3 loop spans 12 amino acids. Per the germline V gene, CDR1 is MDHEN and CDR2 is SYDVKM. The DNA of the CDR3 is TGTGCCAGCGCTCGGGTGGATACTGAAGCTTTCTTT. This gives the protein CASARVDTEAFF.

V gene TRBV9 combines with J gene TRBJ1-1; weak D call: TRBD1 (5 bases). The CDR3 consists of 13 residues. Trimming shortened V by 0 bases and J by 7 bases, and 10 bases separated the two germline ends. The germline V gene encodes CDR1 SGDLS and CDR2 YYNGEE. The CDR3 nucleotides are TGTGCCAGCAGCGTAGAAGGGGCGGATGAAGCTTTCTTT. Translation gives CASSVEGADEAFF.

This clonotype was detected many times. J is TRBJ1-2 and V is TRBV6-6; TRBD1 matches 11 bases. The CDR3 has 16 amino acids. V gave up 5 bases and J gave up 5 bases; unmatched junction bases: 10. CDR1 is MNHNY and CDR2 is SVGAGI in the germline V gene (reference sequence). CDR3 in DNA: TGTGCCAGCAGTCCGGTCACCGGGACAGGGGGTTATGGCTACACCTTC. This gives the protein CASSPVTGTGGYGYTF.

The sample holds many counts of this clonotype. The rearrangement uses TRBV5-5 and TRBJ2-2; D ambiguous. The V end lost 5 bases, the J end lost 1 base, and 15 bases lay between the germline ends. The CDR3 contains 16 residues. Germline assignment: CDR1 SGHKS and CDR2 YYEKEE (reference sequence). The CDR3 region is CASSYGDPKNTGELFF. The CDR3 DNA sequence: TGTGCCAGCAGTTATGGAGACCCGAAGAACACCGGGGAGCTGTTTTTT.

This clonotype was seen a few times. J is TRBJ2-3 and V is TRBV20-1, with D possibly TRBD1 on 6 matching bases. Trimming shortened V by 1 base and J by 2 bases, and 13 bases separated the two germline ends. This CDR3 spans 15 amino acids. Germline CDR1 reads DFQATT; CDR2 reads SNEGSKA (reference sequence). CDR3 region: CSARVYEGVTDTQYF. The CDR3 DNA reads TGCAGTGCTAGAGTCTATGAGGGGGTCACAGATACGCAGTATTTT.

This clonotype has a count of ten or more. The chain employs TRBV28 and TRBJ2-7, with a tentative D call TRBD1 (6 bases). The CDR3 loop spans 14 amino acids. Trimming left V 5 bases short and J 3 bases short, with 14 bases between. CDR1 and CDR2 (germline): MDHEN, SYDVKM. The CDR3, as DNA: TGTGCCAGCAGTCCCTTTTACAGGGACTACGAGCAGTACTTC. Translated, it gives CASSPFYRDYEQYF.

Only a few counts were recorded for this clonotype. One base away lies a much larger clone, so this may be a sequencing read error. This sequence joins TRBV24-1 and TRBJ1-2, with D unresolved. Germline V gene sequence: CDR1 KGHDR, CDR2 SFDVKD. The CDR3 length is 12 residues. CDR3 sequence: CATSDRNYCYTF. The CDR3 DNA reads TGTGCCACCAGTGACCGGAACTATTGCTACACCTTC.

This clonotype was seen ten or more times. This chain connects TRBV7-2 to TRBJ2-1, with a tentative D call TRBD2 (6 bases). Germline V lookup: CDR1 SGHTA, CDR2 FQGNSA. Trimming left V 2 bases short and J 6 bases short, with 14 bases between. This CDR3 has 15 amino acids. In nucleotides, the CDR3 is TGTGCCAGCAGCTTAACCGGGAGACGGTTCAATGAGCAGTTCTTC. This gives the protein CASSLTGRRFNEQFF.

This chain links TRBV7-2 with TRBJ1-3; D is uncertain. This CDR3 region has 15 residues. V was pared by 5 bases and J by 0 bases, with 11 bases between. Germline values: CDR1 SGHTA, CDR2 FQGNSA. The CDR3 loop is CASSVTSSSGNTIYF. The CDR3 DNA reads TGTGCCAGCAGCGTCACTTCGAGCTCTGGAAACACCATATATTTT. Full variable domain (outside the CDR3, taken from reference TRBV7-2 and TRBJ1-3): GAGVSQSPSNKVTEKGKDVELRCDPISGHTALYWYRQSLGQGLEFLIYFQGNSAPDKSGLPSDRFSAERTGGSVSTLTIQRTQQEDSAVYLCASSVTSSSGNTIYFGEGSWLTVV.

This clonotype was counted between two and nine times. V gene TRBV5-1 combines with J gene TRBJ2-3; D uncertain. Germline V CDR1 and CDR2: SGHRS, YFSETQ. The CDR3 contains 14 residues. Trimming took 2 bases from V and 4 from J, leaving 11 bases between them. This chain's CDR3 is CASSFSNGADTQYF. CDR3 nucleotide sequence: TGCGCCAGCAGCTTCTCGAATGGCGCAGATACGCAGTATTTT.

This clonotype was seen a few times. CDR3 DNA sequence: TGCGCCAGCAGCTTGGCGCCGGGGAGGTCGAATGAGCAGTTCTTC. Translated, it gives CASSLAPGRSNEQFF. The genes are TRBV5-1 and TRBJ2-1; possibly TRBD2 for D (6 bases). Trimming cost V 0 bases and J 7 bases, with 14 bases left between them. Germline CDR1 SGHRS, CDR2 YFSETQ. CDR3 length: 15 residues. Drawing the rest from reference TRBV5-1 and TRBJ2-1, the complete variable domain is KAGVTQTPRYLIKTRGQQVTLSCSPISGHRSVSWYQQTPGQGLQFLFEYFSETQRNKGNFPGRFSGRQFSNSRSEMNVSTLELGDSALYLCASSLAPGRSNEQFFGPGTRLTVL.

The sample holds a few counts of this clonotype. This CDR3 fails to terminate in the conserved phenylalanine or tryptophan, so it likely reflects a read error. This chain connects TRBV11-2 to TRBJ2-4, with D unclear. CDR1 and CDR2 from the germline V gene are SGHAT and FQNNGV. CDR3 length: 12 amino acids. Trimming stripped 7 bases from V and 0 bases from J, with 4 bases between. CDR3 DNA sequence: TGTGCCAGCATGATAGCCAAAAACATTCAGTACTCC. This gives the protein CASMIAKNIQYS.

This clonotype was found a few times. The gene calls are TRBV7-2 and TRBJ2-1, with 7 bases matching TRBD2. Germline V CDR1 and CDR2: SGHTA, FQGNSA. CDR3 length equals 15 residues. Unmatched junction bases numbered 11, after V lost 5 bases and J lost 7 bases. The CDR3 region has the DNA TGTGCCAGCAGCCCCAGTGGGGGACTACATAATGAGCAGTTCTTC. Amino acids: CASSPSGGLHNEQFF.

This clonotype was found many times. This chain joins TRBV10-2 and TRBJ1-1, with 9 bases fitting TRBD1. Germline CDR1 is WSHSY and CDR2 is SAAADI. With 6 bases clipped from V and 5 bases from J, the junction kept 4 bases outside the gene matches. This CDR3 comprises 13 residues. The CDR3 here is CASRGGTGTEAFF. CDR3 nucleotide sequence: TGCGCCAGCAGGGGGGGGACAGGGACTGAAGCTTTCTTT.

This clonotype showed up many times. The chain employs TRBV28 and TRBJ2-1; TRBD2 is a possible D gene (6 bases). With 7 bases removed from V and 7 bases from J, the gap between germline ends came to 20 bases. The CDR3 is made up of 15 amino acids. Per the germline V gene, CDR1 is MDHEN and CDR2 is SYDVKM. The CDR3: CASTTWRAGINEQFF. CDR3 in DNA: TGTGCCAGCACCACATGGCGGGCGGGGATTAATGAGCAGTTCTTC. Filled out from reference TRBV28 and TRBJ2-1, the complete variable domain reads DVKVTQSSRYLVKRTGEKVFLECVQDMDHENMFWYRQDPGLGLRLIYFSYDVKMKEKGDIPEGYSVSREKKERFSLILESASTNQTSMYLCASTTWRAGINEQFFGPGTRLTVL.

This clonotype occurred many times. The chain recombines TRBV25-1 with TRBJ1-1; D is unclear. V was cut by 1 base and J by 4 bases, with 10 bases left in between. The CDR3 covers 14 residues. Germline V lookup: CDR1 MGHDK, CDR2 SYGVNS. CDR3 protein: CASSESVSGTEAFF. The DNA of the CDR3 is TGTGCCAGCAGTGAATCGGTTAGTGGCACTGAAGCTTTCTTT.

This clonotype was seen more than once but under ten times. This may stem from a read error, because a much larger clone lies one nucleotide away. No conserved phenylalanine or tryptophan ends this CDR3, so it is likely a read error. This chain's CDR3 is CASSQERWGETQYL. For the CDR3, the DNA is TGTGCCAGCAGCCAAGAACGATGGGGAGAGACCCAGTACCTC. The rearrangement uses TRBV14 and TRBJ2-5; D is unclear. The CDR3 sequence is 14 residues long. CDR1 and CDR2 from the germline V gene are SGHDN and FVKESK. V dropped 0 bases and J dropped 4 bases, with 9 bases sitting between them.

This chain connects TRBV7-2 to TRBJ2-1; TRBD2 matches at 9 bases. V was clipped by 5 bases and J by 4 bases; unmatched bases: 15. Germline V lookup: CDR1 SGHTA, CDR2 FQGNSA. This CDR3 comprises 18 residues. The CDR3 loop is CASSPFPQTSGSYNEQFF. In DNA form, the CDR3 reads TGTGCCAGCAGCCCCTTTCCCCAGACTAGCGGATCTTACAATGAGCAGTTCTTC.

Details on this clonotype: This may be a read error, as it is one base from a much larger clone. The chain uses TRBV20-1 and TRBJ2-1, with 10 bases matching TRBD2. CDR1 is DFQATT and CDR2 is SNEGSKA in the germline V gene (reference sequence). This CDR3 is 16 amino acids long. Here the CDR3 DNA reads TGCAGTGCTAGAGATTTTAGCGGGAGGTCGTACAATGGGCAGTTCTTC. Its translation: CSARDFSGRSYNGQFF.

This clonotype was counted ten times or more. The J gene is TRBJ2-1, the V gene TRBV19, with D uncertain. Trimming took off 3 bases at V and 6 bases at J, with 9 bases between the two ends. Germline V gene sequence: CDR1 LNHDA, CDR2 SQIVND (reference sequence). The CDR3 has 13 amino acids. The CDR3 nucleotides are TGTGCCAGTAGTATGTGGCCTCCCAATGAGCAGTTCTTC. Translation gives CASSMWPPNEQFF.

Many counts were recorded for this clonotype. V usage is TRBV29-1 and J usage is TRBJ2-3; 10 nucleotides match TRBD2. Germline CDR1 SQVTM, CDR2 ANQGSEA. Trimming at V came to 5 bases and at J to 3 bases, leaving 5 bases not matched to a gene. The CDR3 sequence is 14 residues long. CDR3 nucleotide sequence: TGCAGCGTTACTAGCGGGATGTTTACAGATACGCAGTATTTT. Its translation is CSVTSGMFTDTQYF.

This clonotype has a handful of counts. The V gene is TRBV7-2, the J gene TRBJ2-1, with TRBD2 matching 14 bases. Germline-derived CDR1 and CDR2 are SGHTA and FQGNSA. J lost 6 bases, V lost 0 bases, and 7 bases had no gene match. The CDR3 covers 18 residues. CDR3 protein: CASSLAYPGTSGSNEQFF. The CDR3 DNA reads TGTGCCAGCAGCTTAGCGTACCCCGGGACTAGCGGGAGCAATGAGCAGTTCTTC.

This clonotype showed up many times. This chain uses TRBV12-3 or TRBV12-4 with TRBJ1-5; a possible D gene is TRBD1 (5 bases). Between the trimmed V and J ends, which lost 3 bases and 1 base, there was a span of 13 bases. The CDR3 runs 16 residues. The CDR3 loop is CASSFGQGTSNQPQHF. CDR3 sequence (DNA): TGTGCCAGCAGTTTTGGTCAGGGAACGAGCAATCAGCCCCAGCATTTT.